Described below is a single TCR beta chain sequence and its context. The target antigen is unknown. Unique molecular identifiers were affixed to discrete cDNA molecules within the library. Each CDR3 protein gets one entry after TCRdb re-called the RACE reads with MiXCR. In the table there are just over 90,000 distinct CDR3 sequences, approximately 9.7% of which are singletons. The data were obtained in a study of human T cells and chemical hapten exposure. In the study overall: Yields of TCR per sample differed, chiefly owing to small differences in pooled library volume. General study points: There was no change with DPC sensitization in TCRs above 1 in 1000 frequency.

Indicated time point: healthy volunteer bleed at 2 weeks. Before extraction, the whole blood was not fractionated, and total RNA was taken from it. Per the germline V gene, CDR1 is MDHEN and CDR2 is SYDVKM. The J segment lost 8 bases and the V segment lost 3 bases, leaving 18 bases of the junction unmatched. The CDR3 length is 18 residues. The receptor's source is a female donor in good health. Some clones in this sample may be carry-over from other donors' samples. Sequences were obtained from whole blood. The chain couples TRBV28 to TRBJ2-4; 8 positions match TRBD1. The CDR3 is CASSFGQGNGAPRDIQYF. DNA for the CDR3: TGTGCCAGCAGTTTTGGACAGGGCAACGGGGCACCTAGAGACATTCAGTACTTC.